This is a list of T cell receptor beta chains from one sample in a study of CD8+CD57+ T cells in acquired aplastic anemia. TCRdb ran MiXCR on the reads and lists one entry per CDR3 protein. The table records hundreds of thousands of distinct CDR3 sequences, roughly 82% of them present only once. The sequenced sample was sorted CD4+, CD8+, or CD8+CD57+ T cells (not recorded which) from PBMCs. The receptors stem from a human donor with aplastic anemia. Both conserved end residues are part of each CDR3. Fields, in order: D gene, J gene, V gene, clone size, CDR3 DNA, CDR3 protein. D genes are given only for firm matches. Expanded clones get a size class; other rows say once, few or many, or leave the size out.

d_gene: -; j_gene: TRBJ1-2; v_gene: TRBV7-9; abundance: -; CDR3nt: -; CDR3aa: CARQGTEETQYFGTF
d_gene: TRBD1; j_gene: TRBJ1-1; v_gene: TRBV19; abundance: -; CDR3nt: TGTGCCAGTAGTAGAGGCCGGGACAGACAGACTGAAGCTTTCTTT; CDR3aa: CASSRGRDRQTEAFF
d_gene: TRBD2; j_gene: TRBJ2-7; v_gene: TRBV6-4; abundance: -; CDR3nt: TGTGCCAGCAGTGCCATGGGGCTAGCGGGAGAGCAGTACTTC; CDR3aa: CASSAMGLAGEQYF
d_gene: TRBD1; j_gene: TRBJ1-2; v_gene: TRBV7-2; abundance: many; CDR3nt: TGTGCCAGCAGCCCCGACAGGGGTTATGGCTACACCTTC; CDR3aa: CASSPDRGYGYTF
d_gene: TRBD2; j_gene: TRBJ2-5; v_gene: TRBV6-5; abundance: -; CDR3nt: TGTGCCAGCAGCTCCCCCCTAGCGGGGGGAGGCTACGGGACAAAAGAGACCCAGTACTTC; CDR3aa: CASSSPLAGGGYGTKETQYF
d_gene: -; j_gene: TRBJ1-1; v_gene: TRBV9; abundance: -; CDR3nt: TGTGCCAGCAGCGTCGGGACGCCGGAAGCCGTCTTC; CDR3aa: CASSVGTPEAVF
d_gene: -; j_gene: TRBJ2-7; v_gene: TRBV6-1; abundance: many; CDR3nt: TGTGCCAGCAGTGATCCCTACGAGCAGTACTTC; CDR3aa: CASSDPYEQYF
d_gene: -; j_gene: TRBJ1-1; v_gene: TRBV29-1; abundance: -; CDR3nt: TGCAGCGTTGTATCGGGCGTCGGCACTGAAGCTTTCTTT; CDR3aa: CSVVSGVGTEAFF
d_gene: -; j_gene: TRBJ2-1; v_gene: TRBV2; abundance: once; CDR3nt: TGTGCCAGCAGTGCTTGGGAGATCGAGGAGCAGTTCTTC; CDR3aa: CASSAWEIEEQFF
d_gene: -; j_gene: TRBJ2-3; v_gene: TRBV5-5; abundance: -; CDR3nt: TGTGCCAGCAGCGCGACGGGACGTCCCGATACGCAGTATTTT; CDR3aa: CASSATGRPDTQYF
d_gene: -; j_gene: TRBJ2-2; v_gene: TRBV29-1; abundance: few; CDR3nt: TGCAGCGTTGTGGGGTTTGGACCTGGCGGGGAGCTGTTTTTT; CDR3aa: CSVVGFGPGGELFF
d_gene: -; j_gene: TRBJ2-3; v_gene: TRBV7-8; abundance: -; CDR3nt: TGTGCCAGCAGCTTAGCGGGAGGTCCGTATGCGGTGTATTTT; CDR3aa: CASSLAGGPYAVYF
d_gene: TRBD1; j_gene: TRBJ1-1; v_gene: TRBV10-3; abundance: -; CDR3nt: TGTGCCATCAGGCGGACAGGGCTGAACACTGAAGCTTTCTTT; CDR3aa: CAIRRTGLNTEAFF
d_gene: TRBD1; j_gene: TRBJ2-3; v_gene: TRBV2; abundance: -; CDR3nt: TGTGGCAGCGTGACAGGGGGCGCCGATACGCAGTATTTT; CDR3aa: CGSVTGGADTQYF
d_gene: -; j_gene: TRBJ2-1; v_gene: TRBV7-4; abundance: -; CDR3nt: TGTGCCAGCAGTTACTCGATCCAGGGTAGCTACGAGCAGTTCTTC; CDR3aa: CASSYSIQGSYEQFF
d_gene: -; j_gene: TRBJ2-3; v_gene: TRBV7-9; abundance: -; CDR3nt: TGTGCCAGCAGCTTAGCGGGTAGCTACGGGACCCACTTTTTT; CDR3aa: CASSLAGSYGTHFF
d_gene: -; j_gene: TRBJ2-1; v_gene: TRBV11-3; abundance: -; CDR3nt: TGTGCCAGCAGCTTAGATCTGACAGAGTTCTTC; CDR3aa: CASSLDLTEFF
d_gene: -; j_gene: TRBJ1-2; v_gene: TRBV9; abundance: -; CDR3nt: TGTGCCAGCAGCCATGGGGGACCGAACACTGAAGCTTGCTACACCTTC; CDR3aa: CASSHGGPNTEACYTF
d_gene: -; j_gene: TRBJ2-1; v_gene: TRBV20-1; abundance: -; CDR3nt: TGCAGTGCTAAACATCTGCGGAAAGCGAACAATGAGCAGTTCTTC; CDR3aa: CSAKHLRKANNEQFF
d_gene: -; j_gene: TRBJ2-3; v_gene: TRBV9; abundance: -; CDR3nt: TGTGCCAGCGGGGACGGTACCACAGATGCAGAGAATTTT; CDR3aa: CASGDGTTDAENF
d_gene: -; j_gene: TRBJ1-1; v_gene: TRBV7-8; abundance: once; CDR3nt: TGTGCCAGCAGCTTTGAGGCAGACGGGAAAGCTGAAGCTTTCTTT; CDR3aa: CASSFEADGKAEAFF
d_gene: -; j_gene: TRBJ2-3; v_gene: TRBV5-4; abundance: few; CDR3nt: TGTGCCAGCAGCTTTGCGAGCGCAGATACGCAGTATTTT; CDR3aa: CASSFASADTQYF
d_gene: -; j_gene: TRBJ1-6; v_gene: TRBV2; abundance: -; CDR3nt: TGTGCCAGCAGTGAATCGGTGATCTCCTATAATTCACCCCTCCACTTT; CDR3aa: CASSESVISYNSPLHF
d_gene: TRBD2; j_gene: TRBJ2-3; v_gene: TRBV5-4; abundance: many; CDR3nt: TGTGCCAGCAGCTTTACTAGCGCGCAGTATTTT; CDR3aa: CASSFTSAQYF
d_gene: -; j_gene: TRBJ2-3; v_gene: TRBV20-1; abundance: -; CDR3nt: TGCAGTGCTAGGAATGAGGGCGGGGGCACAGATACGCAGTATTTT; CDR3aa: CSARNEGGGTDTQYF
d_gene: -; j_gene: TRBJ1-1; v_gene: TRBV19; abundance: -; CDR3nt: TGTGCCAGTAACCTACAGGGTTCGTACACTGAAGCTTTCTTT; CDR3aa: CASNLQGSYTEAFF
d_gene: -; j_gene: TRBJ2-7; v_gene: TRBV6-1; abundance: -; CDR3nt: TGTGCCAGCAGTGCGACGGCCTACTCCTACGAGCAGTACTTC; CDR3aa: CASSATAYSYEQYF
d_gene: TRBD2; j_gene: TRBJ2-1; v_gene: TRBV15; abundance: many; CDR3nt: TGTGCCACCAGCGGATGGAGGGATAGCGGGGTTAGCTCCTACAATGAGCAGTTCTTC; CDR3aa: CATSGWRDSGVSSYNEQFF
d_gene: -; j_gene: TRBJ1-2; v_gene: TRBV12-3/TRBV12-4; abundance: -; CDR3nt: TGTGCCAGCAGTTTTAGTTCCCGCGGCTACACCTTC; CDR3aa: CASSFSSRGYTF
d_gene: TRBD1; j_gene: TRBJ1-1; v_gene: TRBV11-1; abundance: -; CDR3nt: TGTGCCAGCAAATCACCGGGACAGATGAACACTGAAGCTTTCTTT; CDR3aa: CASKSPGQMNTEAFF